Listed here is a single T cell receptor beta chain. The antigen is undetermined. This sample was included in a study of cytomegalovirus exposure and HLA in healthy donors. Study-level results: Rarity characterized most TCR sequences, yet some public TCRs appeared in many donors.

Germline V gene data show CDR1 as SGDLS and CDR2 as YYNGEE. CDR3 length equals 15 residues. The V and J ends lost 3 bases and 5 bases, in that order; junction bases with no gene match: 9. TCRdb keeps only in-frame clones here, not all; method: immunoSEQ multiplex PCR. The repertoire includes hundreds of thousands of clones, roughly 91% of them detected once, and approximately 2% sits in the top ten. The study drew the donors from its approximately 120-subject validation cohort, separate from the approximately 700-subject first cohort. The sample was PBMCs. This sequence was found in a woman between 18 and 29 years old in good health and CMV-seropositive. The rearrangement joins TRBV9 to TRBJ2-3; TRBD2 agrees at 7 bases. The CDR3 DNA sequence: TGTGCCAGCAGCGCCTTGACTAGCAGCCGAGATACGCAGTATTTT. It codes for CASSALTSSRDTQYF.